This TCR beta chain was found in a study of naive and memory T cell subsets (dated by TCRdb to 2016 to 2017). Study-level background: The figure summarizing these samples reported about 10 blood donors, 7 tuberculin skin test biopsies and 3 saline control biopsies. Usually PCR2 was run as a SYBR Green qPCR and stopped at a set threshold, although low-input samples could use end-point PCR (approximately 6 cycles) instead. Skin biopsies were collected from tuberculin skin test sites or from saline-injected control sites and were processed for RNA extraction as previously described.

Study-wide conclusions, independent of this receptor: Both types of skin biopsy reportedly yielded TCR sequences, though far more TCRs came from tuberculin skin test sites. The higher numbers of TCRs at tuberculin skin test sites were interpreted as T cell infiltration of a delayed type IV hypersensitivity reaction. The RNA-based method was acknowledged as potentially sensitive to TCR transcript changes with T cell activation and differentiation. Skin biopsy collection and RNA processing details were not given in the paper but referenced to earlier studies.

Receptor libraries were prepared by UMI-ligation and nested PCR. The ligated cDNA was amplified in four rounds of PCR with nested alpha and beta constant region primers together with the SP2 primer. TCR RNA was reverse transcribed with SuperScript IV using alpha and beta constant region primers for the blood and skin samples. T4 RNA ligase 1 was used to ligate an oligonucleotide containing the Illumina SP2 primer and a UMI to the 3' end of the cDNA. The 12-nucleotide UMI consisted of two random hexamers with an eight-base spacer between the hexamers to prevent hairpin formation. From the second PCR onward, TCR alpha and beta chain libraries were processed separately and dual indexed for multiplexing. After pooling, the indexed libraries were analyzed by capillary electrophoresis and sequenced on either an Illumina MiSeq or NextSeq. PhiX DNA at about 5-7% was spiked into libraries to increase base diversity and improve cluster recognition. As for the authors' bioinformatics: Demultiplexor took UMIs from read 2, joined the UMIs to the TCR sequence from read 1, and separated reads according to sample indices. Decombinator identified V and J genes and V-J junctions and gave each TCR a five-part identifier that included V and J deletions. Collapsinator used UMIs to correct sequencing errors and PCR amplification heterogeneity, producing a UMI-based abundance for each TCR. CDR3Translator converted identifiers to nucleotide sequence, translated to amino acids, and extracted CDR3 regions using terminal motifs. After normalization to the amount of input RNA, error-corrected alpha and beta TCR counts from blood and skin were compared. TCRdb reanalyzed the raw reads on its own, using fastp at Q25 for trimming and MiXCR for clone calling, and kept in-frame beta chains. CDR3 protein sequences are deduplicated, and each keeps its most common genes and DNA. These V and J calls derive from TCRdb rather than the authors' analysis. The sample table contains tens of thousands of distinct CDR3 sequences; only one count was recorded for about 7.4% of them. The ten largest clones add up to approximately 3% of the sample.

This clonotype has at least ten counts. Its antigen is currently not known. No much larger clone exists at a distance of one base, and base qualities are not known. In light of the paper, this sample's treatment or condition label describes: skin biopsy from PPD injection site in Mantoux-positive individual. Using 3' ligation of a UMI-containing oligonucleotide to TCR cDNA, the study laid out a robust and sensitive protocol to amplify, sequence and analyze TCRs. Tuberculin skin test biopsies were obtained from sites injected with PPD in individuals who had a positive Mantoux test. Total RNA was treated with RQ1 DNase, without cell sorting, prior to reverse transcription, with an input of about 1 to 1,100 ng being targeted. Skin biopsy and whole blood libraries were made to test pipeline robustness in samples where T cells form a minority population. Including the terminal cysteine and phenylalanine, the CDR3 comprises 14 residues. Just the 42-base CDR3 DNA is kept, in frame starting at base 1. Here V drops 5 bases and J drops 9 bases, and the junction holds 8 bases not matched to any gene. CDR1 SGHNT and CDR2 YYREEE were looked up in the germline V gene (reference sequence).

This clonotype was obtained from an adult in good health. The rearrangement combines TRBV5-4 with TRBJ1-6; 7 nucleotides in the junction match TRBD1. The specimen was skin, collected from a tuberculin skin test site. The CDR3 reads as follows: CASSLGTGVSPLHF. The DNA is as follows: TGTGCCAGCAGTCTGGGAACAGGGGTTTCACCCCTCCACTTT.